These 21 T cell receptor beta chains came from one sample sequenced in a study of T cells in localized non-small cell lung cancer. Clones were read by immunoSEQ multiplex PCR, and TCRdb kept only the in-frame ones, dropping some. The sample includes roughly 28,000 clones, roughly 87% seen only once; the top ten take 6% to 7%. The sample here was peripheral blood, taken before any cancer treatment. These receptors came from an older male donor with stage I lung adenocarcinoma.

This clone appeared once. The J gene is TRBJ2-3, the V gene TRBV15, with 8 bases fitting TRBD2. CDR1 and CDR2 (germline): LNHNV, YYDKDF (reference sequence). The CDR3 consists of 15 residues. J gave up 6 bases and V 0 bases, and 5 bases lay outside the gene matches. CDR3 DNA: TGTGCCACCAGCAGAGATCGGGGGGGCCTGGATACGCAGTATTTT. Protein: CATSRDRGGLDTQYF.

The chain employs TRBV12-5 and TRBJ2-7; the D gene is possibly TRBD1 (6 bases). V lost 5 bases to trimming and J lost 0 bases, with 14 bases between them. The germline V gene encodes CDR1 LGHNT and CDR2 FRNRAP. The CDR3 extends over 15 amino acids. Here the CDR3 reads CASGKDRLSSYEQYF. The CDR3 nucleotides are TGTGCTAGTGGTAAAGACAGGTTGAGCTCCTACGAGCAGTACTTC.

The chain's CDR3 is CASSQDGVWQGATGELFF. CDR3 in DNA: TGTGCCAGCAGCCAAGATGGAGTGTGGCAGGGGGCCACCGGGGAGCTGTTTTTT. The chain recombines TRBV14 with TRBJ2-2, with TRBD1 matching 8 bases. Trimming removed 0 bases from V and 4 bases from J; junction bases left unmatched: 10. This CDR3 spans 18 amino acids. Germline lookup yields CDR1 SGHDN and CDR2 FVKESK.

This chain links TRBV4-3 with TRBJ2-7; D is undetermined. Trimming left V 2 bases short and J 6 bases short, with 11 bases between. Germline V gene sequence: CDR1 LGHNA, CDR2 YSLEER. The CDR3 consists of 13 residues. The CDR3 DNA reads as TGCGCCAGCAGCCAAACAAGGGATCCCGAGCAGTACTTC. Translated: CASSQTRDPEQYF.

The rearrangement uses TRBV6-5 and TRBJ2-7, with unresolved D. The CDR3 has 14 residues. Trimming cost V 7 bases and J 5 bases, with 18 bases left between them. In germline, CDR1 is MNHEY, CDR2 SVGAGI. CDR3 DNA: TGTGCCAGCACCCTATCGTTAATTCTGGACGAGCAGTACTTC. Translated, it gives CASTLSLILDEQYF.

V gene TRBV19 combines with J gene TRBJ1-5, with 8 bases matching TRBD1. The V and J ends lost 4 bases and 7 bases, in that order; junction bases with no gene match: 6. Germline values: CDR1 LNHDA, CDR2 SQIVND (reference sequence). The CDR3 is 14 amino acids. CDR3 in amino acids: CASSRGQGGQPQHF. CDR3 nucleotides: TGTGCCAGTAGTAGAGGACAGGGTGGCCAGCCCCAGCATTTT.

The gene calls are TRBV4-3 and TRBJ1-6; D call uncertain. V was pared by 0 bases and J by 8 bases, with 11 bases between. Germline CDR1 is LGHNA and CDR2 is YSLEER. The CDR3 has 15 amino acids. CDR3: CASSQDRAGDSPLHF. For the CDR3, the DNA is TGCGCCAGCAGCCAAGATCGTGCAGGAGATTCACCCCTCCACTTT.

The genes are TRBV6-6 and TRBJ1-4, with D possibly matching TRBD1 (6 bases). The germline CDR1 and CDR2 sequences are MNHNY and SVGAGI (reference sequence). V gave up 4 bases and J gave up 0 bases, with 6 bases separating them. This CDR3 has 14 residues. For the CDR3, the DNA is TGTGCCAGCAGTTGGACAGCAACTAATGAAAAACTGTTTTTT. Amino acid sequence: CASSWTATNEKLFF.

The chain couples TRBV28 to TRBJ1-1; D might be TRBD1 (5 bases). The CDR3 has 13 amino acids. Trimming left V 3 bases short and J 11 bases short, with 16 bases between. Looked up from germline, CDR1 is MDHEN and CDR2 is SYDVKM. The CDR3 reads CASSFVPGPGAFF. CDR3 coding DNA: TGTGCCAGCAGTTTTGTCCCAGGGCCTGGGGCTTTCTTT.

This chain joins TRBV28 and TRBJ2-7; D may be TRBD1 or TRBD2 (5 bases each). The CDR3 runs to 14 residues. V was trimmed by 5 bases and J by 0 bases, leaving 11 bases between them. Germline V gives CDR1 MDHEN, CDR2 SYDVKM. The CDR3 region has the DNA TGTGCCAGCAGTGTACTGGGGGTCTCCTACGAGCAGTACTTC. This sequence encodes CASSVLGVSYEQYF.

This clone appeared once. In DNA, the CDR3 is TGTGCCAGCAGCGTTGGACTAGCGGCGAACACCGGGGAGCTGTTTTTT. This codes for CASSVGLAANTGELFF. This sequence joins TRBV9 and TRBJ2-2; 10 positions agree with TRBD2. After removal of 2 bases from V and 0 bases from J, the junction contained 1 base not matched to a gene. Germline loops: CDR1 SGDLS, CDR2 YYNGEE. The CDR3 consists of 16 residues.

V usage is TRBV7-8 and J usage is TRBJ2-2; 8 bases map to TRBD2. The CDR3 is 16 residues long. With 1 base clipped from V and 6 bases from J, the junction kept 7 bases outside the gene matches. The germline V gene has CDR1 SGHVS and CDR2 FQNEAQ. The CDR3 here is CASSLVGTSLAGELFF. CDR3 DNA: TGTGCCAGCAGCTTAGTGGGGACTAGTCTCGCCGGGGAGCTGTTTTTT. Full variable domain (missing parts from reference TRBV7-8 and TRBJ2-2): GAGVSQSPRYKVAKRGQDVALRCDPISGHVSLFWYQQALGQGPEFLTYFQNEAQLDKSGLPSDRFFAERPEGSVSTLKIQRTQQEDSAVYLCASSLVGTSLAGELFFGEGSRLTVL.

This clone showed up just a few times. The chain links TRBV13 to TRBJ2-3; 8 bases are shared with TRBD1. The CDR3 is 13 residues long. CDR1 and CDR2 (germline): PRHDT, FYEKMQ (reference sequence). J was trimmed by 6 bases and V by 1 base; bases with no gene match: 0. Here the CDR3 reads CASSLDRGDTQYF. The CDR3 nucleotides read TGTGCCAGCAGCTTAGACAGGGGGGATACGCAGTATTTT.

The J gene is TRBJ1-5, the V gene TRBV28, with a tentative D call TRBD1 (5 bases). CDR3 size: 15 residues. Trimming took off 3 bases at V and 3 bases at J, with 12 bases between the two ends. Germline V CDR1 and CDR2: MDHEN, SYDVKM. The CDR3 here is CASSLGQADNQPQHF. Here the CDR3 DNA reads TGTGCCAGCAGTTTGGGGCAGGCTGACAATCAGCCCCAGCATTTT.

The V and J genes are TRBV6-1 and TRBJ2-1; D is possibly TRBD1 (6 bases). The CDR3 extends over 13 amino acids. Germline V gives CDR1 MNHNS, CDR2 SASEGT. V was shortened by 6 bases and J by 3 bases, with 9 bases between the two germline ends. The CDR3 sequence is CASRETGYNEQFF. The DNA of the CDR3 is TGTGCCAGCAGGGAGACAGGCTACAATGAGCAGTTCTTC.

The V call is TRBV28, the J call TRBJ1-6, with unresolved D. The CDR3 length is 14 residues. In germline, CDR1 is MDHEN, CDR2 SYDVKM. Trimming removed 8 bases from V and 4 bases from J, with 12 bases in between. The DNA for the CDR3 is TGTGCCAGCGTTGGACCCCCTTATAATTCACCCCTCCACTTT. This translates into CASVGPPYNSPLHF. Using reference TRBV28 and TRBJ1-6 for the parts outside the CDR3, the full variable domain is DVKVTQSSRYLVKRTGEKVFLECVQDMDHENMFWYRQDPGLGLRLIYFSYDVKMKEKGDIPEGYSVSREKKERFSLILESASTNQTSMYLCASVGPPYNSPLHFGNGTRLTVT.

V gene TRBV5-5 combines with J gene TRBJ1-2; D gene ambiguous. V was shortened by 0 bases and J by 4 bases, with 7 bases between the two germline ends. This CDR3 has 13 amino acids. Germline CDR1 SGHKS, CDR2 YYEKEE (reference sequence). CDR3 sequence (DNA): TGTGCCAGCAGCTTGGAGTTCGGCTATGGCTACACCTTC. Translating gives CASSLEFGYGYTF.

The chain is built from TRBV7-2 and TRBJ1-3; 9 bases are shared with TRBD1. CDR3 length equals 15 residues. From germline, CDR1 is SGHTA and CDR2 FQGNSA. Losses at the gene ends were 5 bases for V and 3 bases for J; bases not matched to a gene: 5. The CDR3 spells CASSPWTGVGNTIYF. For the CDR3, the DNA is TGTGCCAGCAGCCCGTGGACAGGGGTTGGAAACACCATATATTTT.

The rearrangement joins TRBV6-6 to TRBJ2-5, with a weak D call TRBD2 (7 bases). The length of the CDR3 is 12 residues. Trimming took off 6 bases at V and 5 bases at J, with 10 bases between the two ends. From germline, CDR1 is MNHNY and CDR2 SVGAGI (reference sequence). CDR3 DNA sequence: TGTGCCAGCAGGGGAGGGGGGGAGACCCAGTACTTC. The encoded protein is CASRGGGETQYF.

The genes are TRBV28 and TRBJ2-2; no reliable D call. Trimming left V 7 bases short and J 1 base short, with 10 bases between. Germline V gene data show CDR1 as MDHEN and CDR2 as SYDVKM. The CDR3 totals 14 residues. The CDR3 loop is CASIHSGNTGELFF. The CDR3 DNA is TGTGCCAGCATTCACTCGGGGAACACCGGGGAGCTGTTTTTT.

The V and J genes are TRBV9 and TRBJ2-1, with 10 nucleotides matching TRBD2. V lost 0 bases to trimming and J lost 8 bases; unmatched junction nucleotides: 5. The CDR3 length is 15 residues. CDR1 is SGDLS and CDR2 is YYNGEE in the germline V gene. The CDR3 is CASSVASGGADEQFF. The DNA of the CDR3 is TGTGCCAGCAGCGTAGCCAGCGGGGGGGCGGATGAGCAGTTCTTC.